Listed here are 14 T cell receptor beta chains from one sample, sequenced in a study of shared clonotypes between healthy human individuals (dated by TCRdb to between 2020 and 2021). CD8 naive samples consisted of CD45RO-negative cells that were positively selected for CCR7, yielding a CD45RA+CCR7+ population without TemRA cells. Receptor amplification or capture employed the immunoSEQ multiplex PCR assay. TCRdb obtained this table from immuneACCESS and retained in-frame rearrangements with V and J assigned. These tables miss some clones; where compared with another copy, unresolved V genes account for less than half of the shortfall, and the remainder is unexplained. For this sample the table gives approximately 2,000,000 clones, of which just under 95% were detected only once. The ten most abundant clones make up roughly 1.7% of the sample. The sequencing sample was made of naive CD8+ T cells from PBMCs. The cell subset or site label, read with the paper, signifies: CD45RA+CCR7+. These receptors came from a man aged 18 to 29 in good health. Some clones in this sample may be carry-over from other donors' samples.

The V gene is TRBV4-1, the J gene TRBJ1-3; D may be TRBD1 (5 bases). This CDR3 has 18 residues. Germline CDR1 is MGHRA and CDR2 is YSYEKL. V was shortened by 3 bases and J by 2 bases, with 20 bases between the two germline ends. The CDR3 loop reads CASSHLMDGGTAGNTIYF. In DNA form, the CDR3 reads TGCGCCAGCAGCCACCTCATGGACGGGGGTACAGCTGGAAACACCATATATTTT.

This clone was found once. This chain connects TRBV7-9 to TRBJ2-2, with 12 bases matching TRBD2. Trimming took 8 bases from V and 5 from J; bases not matched to a gene: 12. Germline CDR1 SEHNR, CDR2 FQNEAQ (reference sequence). The CDR3 length is 17 residues. CDR3 in DNA: TGTGCCAGCGACGGGGGACTAGCGGGTTCCGGGACCGGGGAGCTGTTTTTT. Residues: CASDGGLAGSGTGELFF.

The chain is built from TRBV7-7 and TRBJ2-1, with D possibly TRBD1 on 6 matching bases. The CDR3 sequence is 15 residues long. The germline CDR1 and CDR2 sequences are SSHAT and FNYEAQ (reference sequence). Deletions cut 1 base from V and 0 bases from J, with 7 bases between. The CDR3 coding sequence is TGTGCCAGCAGCTTAGGGGACATCTCCTACAATGAGCAGTTCTTC. Translating gives CASSLGDISYNEQFF.

CDR3 bases: TGTGCCACTCACGCATGGGAGCTCGACTTCTATGGCTACACCTTC. It yields the protein CATHAWELDFYGYTF. The chain uses TRBV28 and TRBJ1-2; D is unclear. CDR1 and CDR2 (germline): MDHEN, SYDVKM. V was shortened by 10 bases and J by 4 bases, with 22 bases between the two germline ends. The CDR3 has 15 residues.

The chain has TRBV27 and TRBJ2-7; 10 bases are shared with TRBD2. J lost 5 bases, V lost 3 bases, and 7 bases had no gene match. Germline V CDR1 and CDR2: MNHEY, SMNVEV (reference sequence). CDR3 length: 15 residues. The CDR3 bases are TGTGCCAGCAGTTTGAAGCTAGCGGGAGTCGACGAGCAGTACTTC. It yields the protein CASSLKLAGVDEQYF.

In regard to this clone: Other DNA sequences from this sample encode an identical CDR3 as well. The CDR3 DNA sequence: TGTGCCAGCAGGACAGGGGGCTACGAGCAGTACTTC. It yields the protein CASRTGGYEQYF. The genes are TRBV6-6 and TRBJ2-7; 9 bases are shared with TRBD1. The length of the CDR3 is 12 residues. From germline, CDR1 is MNHNY and CDR2 SVGAGI (reference sequence). The V segment lost 6 bases and the J segment 3 bases; nucleotides outside the gene matches: 0.

The chain has TRBV7-8 and TRBJ1-5; D not resolved. Germline V gives CDR1 SGHVS, CDR2 FQNEAQ. Trimming shortened V by 4 bases and J by 0 bases, and 10 bases separated the two germline ends. CDR3 size: 15 residues. The CDR3 DNA reads as TGTGCCAGCAGCTCCGACGAAATTAGCAATCAGCCCCAGCATTTT. Translating it yields CASSSDEISNQPQHF.

Comments on this clone: The identical CDR3 is also encoded by other nucleotide sequences in the sample. V gene TRBV4-3 combines with J gene TRBJ2-7; 7 bases are a match to TRBD1. In germline, CDR1 is LGHNA, CDR2 YSLEER. The CDR3 has 12 residues. V lost 1 base and J lost 6; bases outside the gene matches: 0. In DNA, the CDR3 is TGCGCCAGCAGCCAAGGACAGGGCGAGCAGTACTTC. This encodes CASSQGQGEQYF.

The chain uses TRBV19 and TRBJ2-5, with D tentatively TRBD1 (6 bases). This CDR3 contains 15 residues. Looked up from germline, CDR1 is LNHDA and CDR2 is SQIVND (reference sequence). V was trimmed by 0 bases and J by 5 bases, leaving 13 bases between them. CDR3 residues: CASSIDRGGLETQYF. In DNA form, the CDR3 reads TGTGCCAGTAGTATAGACAGGGGTGGCCTGGAGACCCAGTACTTC.

V and J are TRBV7-6 and TRBJ1-3; 7 bases map to TRBD1. CDR1 SGHVS and CDR2 FNYEAQ come from the germline V gene. V shed 5 bases, J shed 0 bases, and the junction held 1 base outside the gene matches. The CDR3 runs to 14 residues. CDR3 region: CASSRDSSGNTIYF. Here the CDR3 DNA reads TGTGCCAGCAGCCGGGACAGCTCTGGAAACACCATATATTTT.

The rearrangement joins TRBV7-6 to TRBJ2-1, with 10 positions matching TRBD2. Unmatched junction bases numbered 14, after V lost 7 bases and J lost 5 bases. The CDR3 is made up of 17 amino acids. Germline CDR1 SGHVS, CDR2 FNYEAQ. CDR3 amino acids: CASTSQPSGSWHNEQFF. CDR3 sequence (DNA): TGTGCCAGCACCTCTCAGCCTAGCGGGAGTTGGCACAATGAGCAGTTCTTC.

The chain combines TRBV11-2 with TRBJ2-7, with D uncertain. CDR1 and CDR2 from the germline V gene are SGHAT and FQNNGV. The CDR3 is made up of 13 amino acids. Trimming left V 2 bases short and J 4 bases short, with 9 bases between. The CDR3, as DNA: TGTGCCAGCAGCTTATGGTCCACTTACGAGCAGTACTTC. Its translation: CASSLWSTYEQYF.

The chain joins TRBV27 to TRBJ2-3, with TRBD2 matching over 8 bases. The CDR3 loop spans 16 amino acids. Germline V gene data show CDR1 as MNHEY and CDR2 as SMNVEV (reference sequence). V lost 2 bases, J lost 4 bases, and 8 bases stayed unmatched. This CDR3 is CASSLNAGGPADTQYF. The CDR3 DNA reads as TGTGCCAGCAGTTTAAACGCGGGAGGCCCTGCAGATACGCAGTATTTT.

The chain carries TRBV13 and TRBJ2-3; 13 positions agree with TRBD2. The CDR3 consists of 15 residues. Trimming removed 5 bases from V and 6 bases from J; junction bases left unmatched: 5. Germline V CDR1 and CDR2: PRHDT, FYEKMQ (reference sequence). CDR3 in amino acids: CASSPGLAGHDTQYF. The CDR3 DNA follows: TGTGCCAGCAGCCCGGGACTAGCGGGACATGATACGCAGTATTTT.